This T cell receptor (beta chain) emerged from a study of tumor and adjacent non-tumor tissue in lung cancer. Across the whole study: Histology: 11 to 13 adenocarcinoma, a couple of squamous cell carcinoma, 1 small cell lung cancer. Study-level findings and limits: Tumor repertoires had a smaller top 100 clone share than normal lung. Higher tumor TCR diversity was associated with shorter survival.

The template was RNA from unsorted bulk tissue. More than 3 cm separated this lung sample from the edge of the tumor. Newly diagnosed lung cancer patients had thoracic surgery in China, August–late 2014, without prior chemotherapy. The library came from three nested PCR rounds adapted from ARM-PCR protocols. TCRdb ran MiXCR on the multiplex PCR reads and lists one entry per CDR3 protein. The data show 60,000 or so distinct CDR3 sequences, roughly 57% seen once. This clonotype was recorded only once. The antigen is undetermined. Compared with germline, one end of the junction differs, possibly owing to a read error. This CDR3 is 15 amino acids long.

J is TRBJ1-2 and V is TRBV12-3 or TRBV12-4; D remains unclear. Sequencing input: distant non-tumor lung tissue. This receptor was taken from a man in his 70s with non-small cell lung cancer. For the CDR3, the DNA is TGTGTCAGCAGTATGCCCACCATCTTTAACTATGGCTACACCTTC. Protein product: CVSSMPTIFNYGYTF.